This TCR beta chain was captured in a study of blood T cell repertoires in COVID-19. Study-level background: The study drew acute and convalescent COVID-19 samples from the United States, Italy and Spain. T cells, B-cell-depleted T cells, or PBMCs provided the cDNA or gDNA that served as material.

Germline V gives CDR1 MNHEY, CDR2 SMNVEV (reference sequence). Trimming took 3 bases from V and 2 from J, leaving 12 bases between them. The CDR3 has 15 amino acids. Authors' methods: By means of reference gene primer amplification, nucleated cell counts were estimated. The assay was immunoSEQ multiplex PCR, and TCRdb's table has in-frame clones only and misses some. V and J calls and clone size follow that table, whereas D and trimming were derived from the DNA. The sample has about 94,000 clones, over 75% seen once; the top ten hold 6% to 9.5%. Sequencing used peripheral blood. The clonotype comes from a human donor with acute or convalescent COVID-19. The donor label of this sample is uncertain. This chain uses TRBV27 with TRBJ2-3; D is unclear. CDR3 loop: CASSFSRGTTDTQYF. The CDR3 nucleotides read TGTGCCAGCAGTTTCTCTAGAGGTACCACAGATACGCAGTATTTT.